A selection of T cell receptor beta chains follows, all from one sample in a study of CD8+CD57+ T cells in acquired aplastic anemia. A single record per CDR3 protein comes from TCRdb applying MiXCR to the reads. The sample lists 95,000 to 150,000 distinct CDR3 sequences, roughly 55% occurring once. Sequenced sample: sorted CD4+, CD8+, or CD8+CD57+ T cells (not recorded which) from PBMCs. These receptors were taken from a human donor with aplastic anemia. Each CDR3 is given with its conserved first and last residue. The D gene is left open where the match is weak. Size is stated for part of the rows, as once, few or many counts, or as a class when the clone is expanded.

v_gene	abundance	j_gene	d_gene	CDR3aa	CDR3nt
TRBV9	.	TRBJ2-7	TRBD1	CASSATGASAEQYF	TGTGCCAGCAGCGCGACAGGGGCGAGCGCCGAGCAGTACTTC
TRBV11-1	.	TRBJ2-1	TRBD2	CASSFSGNPYNEQFF	TGTGCCAGCAGTTTTAGCGGGAATCCGTACAATGAGCAGTTCTTC
TRBV5-1	.	TRBJ2-3	.	CASSLIVGTDTQYF	TGCGCCAGCAGCTTGATAGTCGGCACAGATACGCAGTATTTT
TRBV10-3	.	TRBJ1-5	TRBD1	CAISDPGQGRIWPQHF	TGTGCCATCAGTGACCCGGGACAGGGAAGGATTTGGCCCCAGCATTTT
TRBV7-6	.	TRBJ2-5	TRBD2	CASSFAPKTSGGASAETQYF	TGTGCCAGCAGCTTCGCGCCGAAGACTAGCGGGGGGGCATCCGCCGAGACCCAGTACTTC
TRBV27	.	TRBJ2-1	.	CASFSKPGRKQFF	TGTGCCAGCTTCAGCAAGCCCGGGAGAAAGCAGTTCTTC
TRBV24-1	.	TRBJ2-1	TRBD2	CATSDPTLAGGYNEQFF	TGTGCCACCAGTGATCCTACACTAGCGGGAGGCTACAATGAGCAGTTCTTC
TRBV7-2	.	TRBJ1-2	.	CASSQDWDYGYTF	TGTGCCAGCAGCCAAGATTGGGACTATGGCTACACCTTC
TRBV15	.	TRBJ1-1	TRBD1	CATSRDRRGLAEAFF	TGTGCCACCAGCAGAGATCGGAGGGGGCTTGCGGAAGCTTTCTTT
TRBV5-1	.	TRBJ2-6	TRBD1	CASRRGQGVSGANVLTF	TGCGCCAGCCGCCGTGGACAGGGTGTGTCTGGGGCCAACGTCCTGACTTTC
TRBV2	.	TRBJ2-5	.	CASSGANQETQYF	TGTGCCAGCAGTGGGGCGAACCAAGAGACCCAGTACTTC
TRBV10-3	.	TRBJ2-5	.	CAISVKRGQETQYF	TGTGCCATCAGTGTGAAACGGGGGCAAGAGACCCAGTACTTC
TRBV5-1	.	TRBJ1-6	.	CASSAGTNNSPLHF	TGCGCCAGCAGCGCTGGGACAAATAATTCACCCCTCCACTTT
TRBV7-9	few	TRBJ2-7	.	CASSFGDINYEQYF	TGTGCCAGCAGCTTTGGGGACATCAACTACGAGCAGTACTTC
TRBV10-3	.	TRBJ2-1	.	CATINPKSPNEQFF	TGTGCCACCATAAACCCCAAGTCTCCCAATGAGCAGTTCTTC